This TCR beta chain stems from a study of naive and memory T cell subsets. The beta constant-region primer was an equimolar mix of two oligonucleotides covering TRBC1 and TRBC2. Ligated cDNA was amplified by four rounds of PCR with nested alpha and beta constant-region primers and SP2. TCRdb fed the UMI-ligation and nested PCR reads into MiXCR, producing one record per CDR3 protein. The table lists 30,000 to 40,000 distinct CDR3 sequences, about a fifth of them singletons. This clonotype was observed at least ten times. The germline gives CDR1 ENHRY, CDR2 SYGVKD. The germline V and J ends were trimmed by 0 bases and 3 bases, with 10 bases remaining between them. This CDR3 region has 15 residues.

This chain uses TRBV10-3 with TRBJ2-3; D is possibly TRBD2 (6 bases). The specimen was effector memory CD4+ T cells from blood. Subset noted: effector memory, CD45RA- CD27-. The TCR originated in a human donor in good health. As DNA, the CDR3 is TGTGCCATCAGTGAGTCTAGCGGTACTACAGATACGCAGTATTTT. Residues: CAISESSGTTDTQYF.